This T cell receptor beta chain emerged from a study of early T cells in non-severe SARS-CoV-2 infection. TCRdb used MiXCR to reprocess the 5' RACE reads, holding one entry per CDR3 protein. The sample lists tens of thousands of distinct CDR3 sequences, approximately 10% seen once, with over 5% in the top ten. Germline V gives CDR1 SGDLS, CDR2 YYNGEE. Deletions cut 4 bases from V and 0 bases from J, with 11 bases between. The CDR3 is made up of 14 amino acids. This clonotype was seen a handful of times. V usage is TRBV9 and J usage is TRBJ2-7; possible D gene TRBD1, 5 bases. The receptor was isolated from an adult who was a healthcare worker with PCR-confirmed SARS-CoV-2 infection or an uninfected control (not recorded which). The sample consisted of whole blood. The CDR3: CASSPLGASYEQYF. The CDR3 DNA is TGTGCCAGCAGCCCCCTAGGGGCCTCCTACGAGCAGTACTTC.